The rows below give T cell receptor beta chains drawn from one sample of a study of cytomegalovirus exposure and HLA in healthy donors. Repertoires were generated with immunoSEQ multiplex PCR, while TCRdb's copy carries only in-frame clones and drops some. Of approximately 120,000 clones listed, under 85% are singletons. The sequencing input was PBMCs. The receptors were sampled from a woman aged 50 to 60 in good health and CMV-seropositive. Each CDR3 is given with its conserved first and last residue. Fields, in order: J gene, V gene, clone size, D gene, CDR3 length, CDR3 protein, CDR3 DNA. The D gene is left open where the match is weak. Size is omitted from some rows. Given values are once, few, many or a class for expanded clones.

TRBJ2-7 TRBV9 few TRBD2 16 CASSSDVGGGESEQYF TGTGCCAGCAGCTCAGACGTCGGGGGGGGCGAAAGCGAGCAGTACTTC
TRBJ2-1 TRBV11-2 NA TRBD2 19 CASSLGPSGGFHSYNEQFF TGTGCCAGCAGCTTAGGTCCGAGCGGGGGGTTTCACTCCTACAATGAGCAGTTCTTC
TRBJ1-2 TRBV21-1 NA NA 14 CASSKVQGNYGYTF TGTGCCAGCAGCAAAGTACAGGGAAACTATGGCTACACCTTC
TRBJ2-7 TRBV27 NA TRBD2 16 CASGMWLAGGKYEQYF TGTGCCAGCGGAATGTGGCTAGCGGGAGGGAAATACGAGCAGTACTTC
TRBJ1-1 TRBV10-3 NA NA 13 CAISGTVNTEAFF TGTGCCATCAGTGGAACAGTAAACACTGAAGCTTTCTTT
TRBJ2-5 TRBV10-1 NA TRBD2 13 CASPVAGAGAQYF TGCGCCAGCCCGGTAGCGGGGGCAGGGGCCCAGTACTTC
TRBJ2-1 TRBV7-3 once TRBD2 15 CASSLGSGSYNEQFF TGTGCCAGCAGCTTGGGTAGCGGGAGCTACAATGAGCAGTTCTTC
TRBJ2-7 TRBV20-1 NA NA 11 CSAIVPAGQYF TGCAGTGCTATTGTCCCCGCGGGGCAGTACTTC
TRBJ1-6 TRBV5-1 NA NA 14 CASSLEGVASPLHF TGCGCCAGCAGCTTGGAAGGGGTCGCCTCACCCCTCCACTTT
TRBJ1-4 TRBV5-6 NA TRBD1 17 CASSRHRGSLANEKLFF TGTGCCAGCAGTCGCCACAGGGGATCACTGGCTAATGAAAAACTGTTTTTT
TRBJ2-7 TRBV7-9 NA TRBD1 16 CASSHPRGTGNYEQYF TGTGCCAGCAGCCACCCCCGTGGGACAGGGAACTACGAGCAGTACTTC
TRBJ2-5 TRBV7-9 NA NA 13 CASSLQVQETQYF TGTGCCAGCAGCTTACAGGTCCAAGAGACCCAGTACTTC
TRBJ2-1 TRBV7-8 few NA 13 CASSLGRTIEQFF TGTGCCAGCAGCTTAGGCCGGACTATTGAGCAGTTCTTC
TRBJ2-1 TRBV6-1 NA TRBD2 16 CASSARGGSSYNEQFF TGTGCCAGCAGTGCCCGGGGGGGGAGCTCCTACAATGAGCAGTTCTTC
TRBJ2-7 TRBV5-1 few TRBD1 14 CASSTGQGRYEQYF TGCGCCAGCAGCACCGGACAGGGGAGGTACGAGCAGTACTTC
TRBJ1-2 TRBV9 once TRBD1 15 CASSRTGGANYGYTF TGTGCCAGCAGCCGTACAGGGGGCGCTAACTATGGCTACACCTTC
TRBJ2-2 TRBV19 NA TRBD2 16 CASSLTSGGYTGELFF TGTGCCAGTAGTCTAACTAGCGGGGGGTATACCGGGGAGCTGTTTTTT
TRBJ1-2 TRBV7-9 NA NA 14 CASSLGRGGYGYTF TGTGCCAGCAGCTTAGGTAGGGGCGGCTATGGCTACACCTTC
TRBJ2-3 TRBV9 NA NA 14 CASSSIGGTDTQYF TGTGCCAGCAGCTCGATAGGGGGCACAGATACGCAGTATTTT
TRBJ2-7 TRBV15 NA TRBD2 14 CATSRVRGGGEQYF TGTGCCACCAGCAGAGTCCGCGGCGGGGGCGAGCAGTACTTC
TRBJ2-3 TRBV13 NA NA 14 CASSLAKITDTQYF TGTGCCAGCAGCTTAGCTAAGATCACAGATACGCAGTATTTT
TRBJ2-1 TRBV14 NA TRBD1 13 CASSPGTGNEQFF TGTGCCAGCAGCCCCGGGACAGGGAATGAGCAGTTCTTC
TRBJ2-7 TRBV10-3 few NA 13 CAIGAGSSYEQYF TGTGCCATCGGGGCGGGGAGCTCCTACGAGCAGTACTTC
TRBJ1-6 TRBV18 NA TRBD1 14 CASSPRDRNSPLHF TGTGCCAGCTCACCACGGGACAGGAATTCACCCCTCCACTTT
TRBJ1-1 TRBV4-3 few NA 15 CASSQDARWATEAFF TGCGCCAGCAGCCAAGATGCCAGATGGGCCACTGAAGCTTTCTTT
TRBJ2-7 TRBV19 NA TRBD2 16 CASSISPSSGRHEQYF TGTGCCAGTAGTATTTCCCCGTCTAGCGGGAGACACGAGCAGTACTTC